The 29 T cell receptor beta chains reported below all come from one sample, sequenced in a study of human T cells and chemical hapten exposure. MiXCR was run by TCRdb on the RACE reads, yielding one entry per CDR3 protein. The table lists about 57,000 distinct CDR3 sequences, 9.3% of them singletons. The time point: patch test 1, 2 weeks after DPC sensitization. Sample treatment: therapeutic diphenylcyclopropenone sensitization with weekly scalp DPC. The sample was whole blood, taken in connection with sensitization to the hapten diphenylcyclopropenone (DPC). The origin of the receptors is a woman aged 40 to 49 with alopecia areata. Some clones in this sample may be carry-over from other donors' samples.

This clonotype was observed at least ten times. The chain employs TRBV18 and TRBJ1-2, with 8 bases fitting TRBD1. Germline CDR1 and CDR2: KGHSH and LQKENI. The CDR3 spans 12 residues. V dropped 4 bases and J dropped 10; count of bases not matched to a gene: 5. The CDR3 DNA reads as TGTGCCAGCTCACGTACAGGGGGTGACTACACCTTC. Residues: CASSRTGGDYTF.

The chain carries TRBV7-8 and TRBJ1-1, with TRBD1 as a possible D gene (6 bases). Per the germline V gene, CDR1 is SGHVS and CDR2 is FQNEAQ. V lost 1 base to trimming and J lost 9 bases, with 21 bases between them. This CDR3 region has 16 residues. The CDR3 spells CASSLEDSSEGYKAFF. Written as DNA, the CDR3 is TGTGCCAGCAGCTTAGAGGACAGCTCTGAAGGGTATAAAGCTTTCTTT. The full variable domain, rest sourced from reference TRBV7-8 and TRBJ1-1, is GAGVSQSPRYKVAKRGQDVALRCDPISGHVSLFWYQQALGQGPEFLTYFQNEAQLDKSGLPSDRFFAERPEGSVSTLKIQRTQQEDSAVYLCASSLEDSSEGYKAFFGQGTRLTVV.

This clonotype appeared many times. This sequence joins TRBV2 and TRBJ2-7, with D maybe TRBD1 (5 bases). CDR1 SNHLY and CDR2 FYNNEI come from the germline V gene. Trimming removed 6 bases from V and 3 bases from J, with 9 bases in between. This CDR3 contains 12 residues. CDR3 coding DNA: TGTGCCAGCAGCAAGGGGTTCTACGAGCAGTACTTC. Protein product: CASSKGFYEQYF.

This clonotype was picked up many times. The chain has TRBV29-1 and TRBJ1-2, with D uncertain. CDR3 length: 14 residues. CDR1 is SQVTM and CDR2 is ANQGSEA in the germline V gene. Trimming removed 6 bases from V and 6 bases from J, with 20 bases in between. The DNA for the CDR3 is TGCAGCGTGTCGGAAGCCCGGGGTTACGATGGCTACACCTTC. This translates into CSVSEARGYDGYTF.

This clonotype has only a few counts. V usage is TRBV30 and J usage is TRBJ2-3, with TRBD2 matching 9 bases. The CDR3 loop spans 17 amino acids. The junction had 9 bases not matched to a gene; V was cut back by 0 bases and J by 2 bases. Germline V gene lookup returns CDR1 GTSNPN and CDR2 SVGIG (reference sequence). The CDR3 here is CAWSVLSGGPHTDTQYF. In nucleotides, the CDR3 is TGTGCCTGGAGTGTATTGAGCGGGGGGCCGCACACAGATACGCAGTATTTT. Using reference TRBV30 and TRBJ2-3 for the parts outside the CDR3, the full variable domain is SQTIHQWPATLVQPVGSPLSLECTVEGTSNPNLYWYRQAAGRGLQLLFYSVGIGQISSEVPQNLSASRPQDRQFILSSKKLLLSDSGFYLCAWSVLSGGPHTDTQYFGPGTRLTVL.

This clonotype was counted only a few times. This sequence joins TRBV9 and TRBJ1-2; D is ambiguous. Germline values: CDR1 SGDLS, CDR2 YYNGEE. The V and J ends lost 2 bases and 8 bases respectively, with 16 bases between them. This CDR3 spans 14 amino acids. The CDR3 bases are TGTGCCAGCAGCGTTGGTGTCCCGGCTAGAGGCTACACCTTC. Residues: CASSVGVPARGYTF.

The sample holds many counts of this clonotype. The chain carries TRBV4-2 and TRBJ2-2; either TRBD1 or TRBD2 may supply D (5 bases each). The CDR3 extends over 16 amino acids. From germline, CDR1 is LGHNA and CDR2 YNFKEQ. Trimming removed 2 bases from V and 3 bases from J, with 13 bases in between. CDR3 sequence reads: CASSQTGTQHTGELFF. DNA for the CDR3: TGTGCCAGCAGCCAAACCGGGACCCAACACACCGGGGAGCTGTTTTTT.

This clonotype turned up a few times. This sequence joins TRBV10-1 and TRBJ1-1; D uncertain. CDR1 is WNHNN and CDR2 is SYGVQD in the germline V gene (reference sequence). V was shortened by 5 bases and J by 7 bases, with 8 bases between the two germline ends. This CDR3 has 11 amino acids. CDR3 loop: CASSSDFEAFF. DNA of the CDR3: TGCGCCAGCAGTTCGGACTTTGAAGCTTTCTTT.

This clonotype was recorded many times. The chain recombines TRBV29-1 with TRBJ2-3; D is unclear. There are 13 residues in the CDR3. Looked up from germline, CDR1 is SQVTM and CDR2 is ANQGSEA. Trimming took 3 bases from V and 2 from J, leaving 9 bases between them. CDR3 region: CSVESRFTDTQYF. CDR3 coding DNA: TGCAGCGTTGAGTCCAGGTTCACAGATACGCAGTATTTT.

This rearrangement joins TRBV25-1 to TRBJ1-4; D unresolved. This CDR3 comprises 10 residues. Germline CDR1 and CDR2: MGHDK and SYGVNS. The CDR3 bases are TGTGCGGTTCTCGGACAAAAACTGTTTTTT. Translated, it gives CAVLGQKLFF. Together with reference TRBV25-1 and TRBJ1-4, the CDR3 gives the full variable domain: EADIYQTPRYLVIGTGKKITLECSQTMGHDKMYWYQQDPGMELHLIHYSYGVNSTEKGDLSSESTVSRIRTEHFPLTLESARPSHTSQYLCAVLGQKLFFGSGTQLSVL.

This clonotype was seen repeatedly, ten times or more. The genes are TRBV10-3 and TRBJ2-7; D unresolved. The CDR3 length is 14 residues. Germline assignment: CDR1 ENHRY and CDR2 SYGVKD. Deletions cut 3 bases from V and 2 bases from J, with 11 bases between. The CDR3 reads CAISDQALTYEQYF. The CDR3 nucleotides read TGTGCCATCAGTGACCAGGCCCTAACCTACGAGCAGTACTTC.

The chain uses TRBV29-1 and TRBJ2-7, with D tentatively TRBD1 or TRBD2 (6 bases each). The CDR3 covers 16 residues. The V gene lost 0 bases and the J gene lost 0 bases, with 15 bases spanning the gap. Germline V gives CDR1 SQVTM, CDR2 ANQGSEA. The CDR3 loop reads CSVEDIRGQGSYEQYF. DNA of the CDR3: TGCAGCGTTGAAGATATCCGGGGGCAGGGCTCCTACGAGCAGTACTTC.

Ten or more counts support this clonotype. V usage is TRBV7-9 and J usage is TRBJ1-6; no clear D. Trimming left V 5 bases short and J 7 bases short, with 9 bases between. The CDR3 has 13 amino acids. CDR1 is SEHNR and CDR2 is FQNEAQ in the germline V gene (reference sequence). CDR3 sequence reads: CASSAGYNSPLHF. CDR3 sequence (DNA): TGTGCCAGCAGCGCGGGATACAATTCACCCCTCCACTTT.

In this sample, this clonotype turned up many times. The CDR3 coding sequence is TGCGCCAGCAGCCAAGCCTACGCGGACACTGAAGCTTTCTTT. Its translation is CASSQAYADTEAFF. V and J are TRBV4-1 and TRBJ1-1; no clear D. The germline V and J ends were trimmed by 1 base and 3 bases, with 9 bases remaining between them. Germline values: CDR1 MGHRA, CDR2 YSYEKL. This CDR3 region has 14 residues.

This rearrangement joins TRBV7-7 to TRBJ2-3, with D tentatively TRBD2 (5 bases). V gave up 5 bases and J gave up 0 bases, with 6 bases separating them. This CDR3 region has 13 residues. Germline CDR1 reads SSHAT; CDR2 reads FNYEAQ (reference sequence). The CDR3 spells CASSGGSTDTQYF. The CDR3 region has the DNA TGTGCCAGCAGCGGCGGGAGCACAGATACGCAGTATTTT.

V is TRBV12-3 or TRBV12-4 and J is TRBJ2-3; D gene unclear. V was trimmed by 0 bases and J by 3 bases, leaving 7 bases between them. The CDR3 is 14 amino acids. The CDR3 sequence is CASSLALGTDTQYF. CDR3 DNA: TGTGCCAGCAGTTTAGCGCTCGGGACAGATACGCAGTATTTT.

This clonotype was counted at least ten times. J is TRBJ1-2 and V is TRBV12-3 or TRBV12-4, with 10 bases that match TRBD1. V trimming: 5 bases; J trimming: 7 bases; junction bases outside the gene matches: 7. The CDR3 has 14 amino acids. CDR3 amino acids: CASSQDRGKSGYTF. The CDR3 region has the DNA TGTGCCAGCAGTCAGGACAGGGGGAAAAGTGGCTACACCTTC.

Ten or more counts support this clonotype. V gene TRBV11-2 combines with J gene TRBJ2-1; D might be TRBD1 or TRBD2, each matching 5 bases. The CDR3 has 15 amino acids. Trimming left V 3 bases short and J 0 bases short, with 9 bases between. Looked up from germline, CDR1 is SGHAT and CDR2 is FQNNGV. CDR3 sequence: CASSFEGPSYNEQFF. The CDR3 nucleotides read TGTGCCAGCAGCTTCGAGGGGCCCTCCTACAATGAGCAGTTCTTC.

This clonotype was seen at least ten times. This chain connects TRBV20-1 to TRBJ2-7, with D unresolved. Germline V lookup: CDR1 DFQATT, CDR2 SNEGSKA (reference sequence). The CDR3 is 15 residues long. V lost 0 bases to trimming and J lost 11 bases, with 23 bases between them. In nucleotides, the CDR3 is TGCAGTGCTAGAGATTTGCGGCCTTATCCTTACGTGGAGTACTTC. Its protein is CSARDLRPYPYVEYF.

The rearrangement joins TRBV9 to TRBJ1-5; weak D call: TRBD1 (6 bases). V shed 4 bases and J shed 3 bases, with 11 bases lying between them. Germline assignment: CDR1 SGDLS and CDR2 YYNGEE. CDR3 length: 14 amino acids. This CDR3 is CASSLQGDNQPQHF. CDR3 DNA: TGTGCCAGCAGCCTACAGGGAGACAATCAGCCCCAGCATTTT. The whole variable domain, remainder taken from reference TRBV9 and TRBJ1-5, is DSGVTQTPKHLITATGQRVTLRCSPRSGDLSVYWYQQSLDQGLQFLIQYYNGEERAKGNILERFSAQQFPDLHSELNLSSLELGDSALYFCASSLQGDNQPQHFGDGTRLSIL.

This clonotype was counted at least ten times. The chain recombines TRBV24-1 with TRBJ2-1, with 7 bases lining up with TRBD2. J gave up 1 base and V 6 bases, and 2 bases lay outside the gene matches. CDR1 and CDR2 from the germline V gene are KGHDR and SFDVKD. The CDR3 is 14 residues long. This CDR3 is CATSSGASYNEQFF. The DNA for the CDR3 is TGTGCCACCAGTAGCGGGGCTTCCTACAATGAGCAGTTCTTC.

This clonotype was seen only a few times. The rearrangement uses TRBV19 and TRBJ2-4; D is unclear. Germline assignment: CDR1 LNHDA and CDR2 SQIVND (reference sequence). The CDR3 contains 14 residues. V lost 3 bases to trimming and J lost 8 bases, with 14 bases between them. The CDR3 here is CASSMGSGPDIQYF. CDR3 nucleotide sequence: TGTGCCAGTAGTATGGGTTCGGGTCCAGACATTCAGTACTTC.

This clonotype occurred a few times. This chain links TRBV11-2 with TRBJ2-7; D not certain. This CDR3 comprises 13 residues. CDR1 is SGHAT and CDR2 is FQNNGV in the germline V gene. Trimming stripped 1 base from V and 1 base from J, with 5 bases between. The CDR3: CASSLVLSYEQYF. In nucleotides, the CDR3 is TGTGCCAGCAGCTTAGTGTTATCCTACGAGCAGTACTTC.

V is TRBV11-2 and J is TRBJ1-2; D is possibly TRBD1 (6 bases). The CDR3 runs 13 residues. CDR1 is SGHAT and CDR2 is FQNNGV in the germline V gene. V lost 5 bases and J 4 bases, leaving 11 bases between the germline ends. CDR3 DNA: TGTGCCAGCAGCGAGGGGGACGGCTATGGCTACACCTTC. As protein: CASSEGDGYGYTF.

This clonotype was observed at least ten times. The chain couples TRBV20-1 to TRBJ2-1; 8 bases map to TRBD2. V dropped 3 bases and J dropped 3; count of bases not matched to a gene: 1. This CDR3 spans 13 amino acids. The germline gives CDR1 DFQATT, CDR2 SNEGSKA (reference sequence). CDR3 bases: TGCAGTGCTAGGAGCGGGAGCTACAATGAGCAGTTCTTC. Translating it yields CSARSGSYNEQFF.

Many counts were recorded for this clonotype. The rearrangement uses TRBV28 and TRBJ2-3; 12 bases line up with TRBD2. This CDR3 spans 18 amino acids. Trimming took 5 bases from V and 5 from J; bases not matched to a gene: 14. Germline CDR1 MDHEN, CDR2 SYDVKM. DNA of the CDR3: TGTGCCAGCAGTCCCCTCCCGGCTAGCGGGGGGGGGATAGATACGCAGTATTTT. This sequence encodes CASSPLPASGGGIDTQYF.

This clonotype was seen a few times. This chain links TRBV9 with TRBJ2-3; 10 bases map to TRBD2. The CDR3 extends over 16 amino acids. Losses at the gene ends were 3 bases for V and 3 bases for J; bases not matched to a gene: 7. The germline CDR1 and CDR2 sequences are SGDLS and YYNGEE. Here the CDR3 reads CASSANLAGVTDTQYF. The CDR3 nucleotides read TGTGCCAGCAGCGCTAACCTAGCGGGGGTAACAGATACGCAGTATTTT.

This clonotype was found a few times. CDR3 region: CASSGLWGRGSQETQYF. The CDR3 bases are TGTGCCAGCAGTGGCCTTTGGGGGCGGGGGTCCCAAGAGACCCAGTACTTC. The V call is TRBV12-3 or TRBV12-4, the J call TRBJ2-5; D is possibly TRBD2 (7 bases). The CDR3 covers 17 residues. V shed 5 bases and J shed 1 base, with 20 bases lying between them.

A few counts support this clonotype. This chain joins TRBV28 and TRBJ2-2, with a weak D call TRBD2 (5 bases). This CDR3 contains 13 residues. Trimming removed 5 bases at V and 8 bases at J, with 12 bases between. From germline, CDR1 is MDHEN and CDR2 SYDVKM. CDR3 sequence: CASSTGVPGELFF. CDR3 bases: TGTGCCAGCAGTACCGGGGTCCCGGGGGAGCTGTTTTTT.